This record looks at one T cell receptor (beta chain) sequence and its context. Its antigen is as yet unknown. The junction differs from germline at one of its ends, possibly a read error. Read data end 3 residues before the CDR3 end; the end is taken from the germline J gene. These data belong to a study of T cells in women clearing cervical HPV infection. Study at large: Controls were women whose single incident HPV16 infection cleared within 12 months without precancer or cancer. Study-level results: Repertoire richness, not evenness, was significantly elevated in CIN3+ cases versus controls.

This table comes from immunoSEQ multiplex PCR, and its TCRdb copy is limited to in-frame clones, with some not included. Its table records around 30,000 clones. This CDR3 has 12 amino acids. The gene calls are TRBV12-3 or TRBV12-4 and TRBJ2-5; D remains unclear. The receptor comes from a woman aged 18 to 75 with a cervical HPV16 infection that either progressed to CIN3+ or cleared (not recorded which). The sample consisted of blood buffy coat. CDR3 sequence reads: CAGSPTPGTQYF. The CDR3 DNA, read in part, is TGTGCCGGCAGTCCTACCCCCGGGACC.